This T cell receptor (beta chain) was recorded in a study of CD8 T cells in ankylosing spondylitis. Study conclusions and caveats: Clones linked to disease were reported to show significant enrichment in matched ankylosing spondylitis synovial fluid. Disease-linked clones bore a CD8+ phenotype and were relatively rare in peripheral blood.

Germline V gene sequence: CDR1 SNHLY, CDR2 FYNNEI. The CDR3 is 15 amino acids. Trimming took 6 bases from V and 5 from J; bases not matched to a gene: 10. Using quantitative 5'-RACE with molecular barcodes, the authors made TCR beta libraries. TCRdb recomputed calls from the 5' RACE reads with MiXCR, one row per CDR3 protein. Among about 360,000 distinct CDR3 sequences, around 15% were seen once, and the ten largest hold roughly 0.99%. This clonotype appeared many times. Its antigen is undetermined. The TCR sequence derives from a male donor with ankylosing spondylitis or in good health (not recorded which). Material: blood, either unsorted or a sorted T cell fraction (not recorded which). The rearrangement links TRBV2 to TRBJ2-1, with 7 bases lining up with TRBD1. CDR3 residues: CASSGDRSPDNEQFF. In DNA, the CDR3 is TGTGCCAGCAGCGGGGACAGATCACCAGACAATGAGCAGTTCTTC.